Following are 4 T cell receptor beta chains from one sample sequenced in a study of blood T cell repertoires in COVID-19. This table comes from immunoSEQ multiplex PCR, and its TCRdb copy is limited to in-frame clones, with some not included. In the table there are around 260,000 clones, about 88% of which are singletons. The specimen sequenced was peripheral blood. The receptors derive from a man aged 55-75 years who had recovered from COVID-19.

This rearrangement joins TRBV6-4 to TRBJ1-2; D is possibly TRBD1 (6 bases). This CDR3 is 15 amino acids long. CDR1 is MRHNA and CDR2 is SNTAGT in the germline V gene. Trimming removed 7 bases from V and 4 bases from J, with 19 bases in between. The CDR3 reads CASILTGLATYGYTF. In DNA, the CDR3 is TGTGCCAGCATTTTGACAGGACTGGCCACCTATGGCTACACCTTC.

V is TRBV4-2 and J is TRBJ1-6, with D uncertain. The length of the CDR3 is 15 residues. Trimming stripped 0 bases from V and 6 bases from J, with 9 bases between. Per germline, CDR1 LGHNA and CDR2 YNFKEQ. The CDR3 is CASSQESGLNSPLHF. The CDR3 region has the DNA TGTGCCAGCAGCCAAGAGTCAGGACTTAATTCACCCCTCCACTTT.

This clone appeared once. The rearrangement uses TRBV24-1 and TRBJ1-2, with TRBD1 as a possible D gene (5 bases). Germline assignment: CDR1 KGHDR and CDR2 SFDVKD. This CDR3 region has 15 residues. Trimming took 5 bases from V and 4 from J, leaving 16 bases between them. The DNA of the CDR3 is TGTGCCACCAGTGCCGGCCAGGGTCGAGGCTATGGCTACACCTTC. Its protein is CATSAGQGRGYGYTF.

A single count supports this clone. The rearrangement joins TRBV10-3 to TRBJ2-4, with 8 bases identical to TRBD1. V lost 6 bases and J lost 5; bases outside the gene matches: 6. This CDR3 is 14 amino acids long. The germline CDR1 and CDR2 sequences are ENHRY and SYGVKD. The CDR3 nucleotides are TGTGCCATCAGCCCGCAGGGGGCCGAAAACATTCAGTACTTC. Translated: CAISPQGAENIQYF.